A selection of T cell receptor beta chains follows, all from one sample in a study of cytomegalovirus exposure and HLA in healthy donors. Here immunoSEQ multiplex PCR was the method, and the copy in TCRdb shows in-frame clones only, minus some. The profile shows roughly 120,000 clones, about four fifths of them singletons. Sequencing used PBMCs. These receptors were taken from a man younger than 45 in good health and CMV-seropositive. Both conserved end residues are part of each CDR3. The D gene is left open where the match is weak. Some rows mark clone size as missing; the rest say once, few, many or name a class of expanded clone.

-,TRBV6-1,15,-,TRBJ1-2,CASSELGDRNYGYTF,TGTGCCAGCAGTGAATTGGGCGACAGAAACTATGGCTACACCTTC
-,TRBV6-1,12,-,TRBJ2-2,CAEEGRTGELFF,TGTGCCGAGGAGGGGAGGACCGGGGAGCTGTTTTTT
-,TRBV6-6,15,-,TRBJ1-2,CASRNRTGTLYGYTF,TGTGCCAGCAGAAACCGAACCGGGACACTCTATGGCTACACCTTC
-,TRBV7-9,14,-,TRBJ1-2,CASSLVVRNYGYTF,TGTGCCAGCAGCTTAGTAGTTCGAAACTATGGCTACACCTTC
TRBD2,TRBV5-1,15,-,TRBJ2-2,CASSFGGGNTGELFF,TGCGCCAGCAGCTTCGGGGGGGGGAACACCGGGGAGCTGTTTTTT
-,TRBV6-5,11,-,TRBJ1-1,CASSEGTEAFF,TGTGCCAGCAGTGAGGGCACTGAAGCTTTCTTT
-,TRBV30,11,-,TRBJ1-2,CAWRYNYGYTF,TGTGCCTGGAGATATAACTATGGCTACACCTTC
-,TRBV27,18,-,TRBJ2-2,CASRVSPGVGWDTGELFF,TGTGCCAGCAGAGTCTCGCCGGGGGTCGGTTGGGACACCGGGGAGCTGTTTTTT
TRBD1,TRBV11-2,15,-,TRBJ2-3,CASSTQGGSIDTQYF,TGTGCCAGCAGCACACAGGGGGGAAGTATAGATACGCAGTATTTT
-,TRBV15,16,-,TRBJ1-2,CATSRDREGYPYGYTF,TGTGCCACCAGCAGAGATAGGGAGGGCTACCCCTATGGCTACACCTTC
-,TRBV5-6,14,once,TRBJ1-3,CASSLGRAGNTIYF,TGTGCCAGCAGCTTGGGCAGGGCTGGAAACACCATATATTTT
-,TRBV5-1,14,-,TRBJ2-7,CASSLFTGAYEQYF,TGCGCCAGCAGCTTATTCACGGGAGCCTACGAGCAGTACTTC
TRBD2,TRBV9,18,-,TRBJ2-5,CASSLTGLAGEIPETQYF,TGTGCCAGCAGCCTGACGGGACTAGCGGGAGAAATTCCTGAGACCCAGTACTTC
TRBD1,TRBV29-1,13,-,TRBJ2-3,CSVEWDRADTQYF,TGCAGCGTTGAATGGGACAGGGCGGATACGCAGTATTTT
TRBD2,TRBV7-2,15,-,TRBJ2-1,CASSSLAGGRDEQFF,TGTGCCAGCAGCTCACTAGCGGGGGGGAGGGATGAGCAGTTCTTC
-,TRBV4-2,15,-,TRBJ1-4,CASSREQGTNEKLFF,TGTGCCAGCAGCCGGGAGCAGGGGACTAATGAAAAACTGTTTTTT
TRBD2,TRBV6-1,15,-,TRBJ2-3,CASSEAPAGADTQYF,TGTGCCAGCAGTGAAGCGCCAGCGGGAGCAGATACGCAGTATTTT
TRBD1,TRBV10-3,14,-,TRBJ1-5,CATWDREGNQPQHF,TGTGCCACCTGGGACAGGGAAGGCAATCAGCCCCAGCATTTT
TRBD2,TRBV7-8,16,-,TRBJ2-1,CASSLVAGVWGDEQFF,TGTGCCAGCAGCTTGGTAGCGGGAGTGTGGGGCGATGAGCAGTTCTTC
-,TRBV5-4,11,-,TRBJ2-7,CASSSGYEQYF,TGTGCCAGCAGCTCCGGCTACGAGCAGTACTTC
TRBD2,TRBV11-3,16,-,TRBJ2-1,CASSLDNLAGYNEQFF,TGTGCCAGCAGCTTAGATAACCTAGCGGGTTACAATGAGCAGTTCTTC
TRBD2,TRBV27,15,-,TRBJ2-1,CASTSVGSGIHEQFF,TGTGCCAGCACCTCCGTGGGTAGCGGGATACATGAGCAGTTCTTC
-,TRBV25-1,13,-,TRBJ1-5,CAHSIRSNQPQHF,TGTGCCCATTCGATCAGGAGCAATCAGCCCCAGCATTTT
TRBD2,TRBV9,15,-,TRBJ2-2,CASSEGLAGAGELFF,TGTGCCAGCAGCGAGGGACTAGCGGGCGCCGGGGAGCTGTTTTTT
-,TRBV9,14,-,TRBJ1-4,CASSVVASHEKLFF,TGTGCCAGCAGCGTAGTGGCCTCCCATGAAAAACTGTTTTTT
-,TRBV6-6,13,-,TRBJ2-1,CASSYTNSDEQFF,TGTGCCAGCAGTTACACTAATTCGGATGAGCAGTTCTTC
TRBD1,TRBV4-1,16,-,TRBJ2-7,CASSQPGQGASYEQYF,TGCGCCAGCAGCCAACCAGGACAGGGGGCCTCCTACGAGCAGTACTTC
TRBD1,TRBV10-2,13,once,TRBJ2-5,CASGGQGRVTQYF,TGCGCCAGCGGGGGACAGGGTAGGGTGACCCAGTACTTC
-,TRBV30,15,-,TRBJ2-3,CAWRTRGSSTDTQYF,TGTGCCTGGAGAACTCGCGGTTCTAGCACAGATACGCAGTATTTT
TRBD1,TRBV9,14,-,TRBJ1-1,CASRQGDLSTEAFF,TGTGCCAGCAGACAGGGGGATTTGAGCACTGAAGCTTTCTTT
-,TRBV5-4,13,-,TRBJ2-5,CASSWDSQETQYF,TGTGCCAGCAGCTGGGACTCCCAAGAGACCCAGTACTTC
-,TRBV5-8,14,-,TRBJ1-2,CASSLLYTAGGYTF,TGTGCCAGCAGCTTGCTCTATACAGCGGGAGGCTACACCTTC
TRBD1,TRBV4-3,15,medium-sized,TRBJ1-5,CASSETTGSNQPQHF,TGCGCCAGCAGCGAGACGACAGGGTCCAATCAGCCCCAGCATTTT
TRBD2,TRBV5-8,17,-,TRBJ2-1,CASSARLAGGPVDEQFF,TGTGCCAGCAGCGCGAGACTAGCGGGGGGGCCAGTGGATGAGCAGTTCTTC
-,TRBV9,14,-,TRBJ1-2,CASSPENDLRSYTF,TGTGCCAGCAGCCCGGAGAACGATTTGAGGTCCTACACCTTC
TRBD1,TRBV4-3,16,-,TRBJ1-3,CASSHDRGRSGNTIYF,TGCGCCAGCAGCCACGACAGGGGTCGCTCGGGAAACACCATATATTTT
-,TRBV15,15,-,TRBJ2-1,CASSQERASYNEQFF,TGTGCCAGTAGTCAGGAGCGGGCCTCCTACAATGAGCAGTTCTTC
TRBD1,TRBV28,13,-,TRBJ1-3,CATSGQGTNTIYF,TGTGCCACCTCGGGACAGGGAACGAACACCATATATTTT
TRBD2,TRBV7-2,15,-,TRBJ2-7,CASSPLAGVPYEQYF,TGTGCCAGCAGCCCGCTAGCGGGAGTCCCCTACGAGCAGTACTTC
TRBD2,TRBV11-2,14,-,TRBJ2-1,CASSFWREGHEQFF,TGTGCCAGCAGCTTTTGGCGGGAGGGTCATGAGCAGTTCTTC
-,TRBV11-2,15,-,TRBJ1-2,CASSLDRRLVYGYTF,TGTGCCAGCAGCTTAGATCGGAGACTGGTCTATGGCTACACCTTC
-,TRBV10-3,15,-,TRBJ1-3,CAISEFSGTGNTIYF,TGTGCCATCAGTGAGTTCAGCGGCACTGGAAACACCATATATTTT
-,TRBV7-9,14,-,TRBJ1-2,CASSPMGALYGYTF,TGTGCCAGCAGCCCGATGGGGGCGCTCTATGGCTACACCTTC
-,TRBV6-6,14,few,TRBJ1-1,CASSFGTRPTEAFF,TGTGCCAGCAGTTTCGGGACAAGGCCCACTGAAGCTTTCTTT
-,TRBV4-2,15,-,TRBJ1-6,CASSQGGGYNSPLHF,TGTGCCAGCAGCCAAGGGGGGGGTTATAATTCACCCCTCCACTTT
TRBD2,TRBV27,13,once,TRBJ2-1,CASSLAGGNEQFF,TGTGCCAGCAGTTTAGCGGGAGGAAATGAGCAGTTCTTC
TRBD1,TRBV6-5,14,-,TRBJ1-6,CASSYSTGESPLHF,TGTGCCAGCAGTTACTCTACAGGGGAATCACCCCTCCACTTT
TRBD2,TRBV7-8,16,-,TRBJ2-3,CASSAFLAGVTDTQYF,TGTGCCAGCAGCGCCTTCCTAGCGGGAGTTACAGATACGCAGTATTTT
-,TRBV29-1,11,once,TRBJ1-2,CSEGGNYGYTF,TGCAGCGAGGGAGGTAACTATGGCTACACCTTC
-,TRBV14,14,-,TRBJ2-1,CASSDFRGYNEQFF,TGTGCCAGCAGCGATTTTAGGGGGTACAATGAGCAGTTCTTC
-,TRBV7-2,15,few,TRBJ2-1,CASSPWEVVGNEQFF,TGTGCCAGCAGCCCCTGGGAGGTCGTGGGGAATGAGCAGTTCTTC
TRBD2,TRBV5-4,17,-,TRBJ2-5,CASSVGVGAGGRETQYF,TGTGCCAGCAGCGTGGGGGTTGGGGCGGGGGGTCGAGAAACCCAGTACTTC
-,TRBV15,14,few,TRBJ2-1,CATSRPTGYNEQFF,TGTGCCACCAGCAGACCAACAGGGTACAATGAGCAGTTCTTC